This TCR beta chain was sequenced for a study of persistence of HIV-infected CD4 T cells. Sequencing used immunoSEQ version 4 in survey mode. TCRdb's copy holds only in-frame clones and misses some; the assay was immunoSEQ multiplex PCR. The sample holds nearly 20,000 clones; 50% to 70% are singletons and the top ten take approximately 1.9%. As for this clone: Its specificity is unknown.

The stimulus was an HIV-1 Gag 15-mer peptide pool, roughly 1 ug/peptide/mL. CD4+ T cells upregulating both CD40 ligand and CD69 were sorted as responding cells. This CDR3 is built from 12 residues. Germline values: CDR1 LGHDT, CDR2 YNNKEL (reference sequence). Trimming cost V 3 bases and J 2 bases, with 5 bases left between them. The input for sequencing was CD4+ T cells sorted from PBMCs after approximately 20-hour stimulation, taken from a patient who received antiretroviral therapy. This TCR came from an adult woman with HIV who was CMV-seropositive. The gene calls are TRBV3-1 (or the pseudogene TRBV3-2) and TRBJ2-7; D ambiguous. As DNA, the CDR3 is TGTGCCAGCAGCCACGGCGCCTACGAGCAGTACTTC. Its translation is CASSHGAYEQYF.